This T cell receptor beta chain derives from a study of regulatory T cells in long-lasting Graves disease. Overall study results and limits: Persistent Graves' patients showed reduced TCR diversity versus newly diagnosed patients.

Assembly of TCR beta libraries relied on iRepertoire HTBI primers together with Arm-PCR of CDR3 regions. TCRdb re-analysed the multiplex PCR reads in MiXCR, keeping a single row per CDR3 protein. The sample carries just over 600,000 distinct CDR3 sequences, roughly 15% recorded once. Time point defined: newly diagnosed GD, antithyroid drugs for less than 3 months. There was RNA extracted from PBMCs, and the TCR library was made from it. Staff drew around 8.5 milliliters of peripheral blood into EDTA tubes. Concerning this clonotype: Its antigen remains unidentified.

This same sample was also part of a study on T cells in Graves' hyperthyroidism and ophthalmopathy.

This sequence was found in a woman aged 25 to 39 with Graves disease. Specimen: peripheral blood mononuclear cells (PBMCs), collected at new diagnosis, from a patient treated with antithyroid drugs.

DNA for the CDR3: TGTGCCAGCCAAGCTCCGGGACACAACCATGAAGCTTTCTTT. Translating gives CASQAPGHNHEAFF. V and J are TRBV19 and TRBJ1-1, with D maybe TRBD1 (6 bases). The CDR3 sequence is 14 residues long. The V gene's germline CDR1 is LNHDA and CDR2 SQIVND (reference sequence). V was clipped by 9 bases and J by 7 bases, with 21 bases between them.